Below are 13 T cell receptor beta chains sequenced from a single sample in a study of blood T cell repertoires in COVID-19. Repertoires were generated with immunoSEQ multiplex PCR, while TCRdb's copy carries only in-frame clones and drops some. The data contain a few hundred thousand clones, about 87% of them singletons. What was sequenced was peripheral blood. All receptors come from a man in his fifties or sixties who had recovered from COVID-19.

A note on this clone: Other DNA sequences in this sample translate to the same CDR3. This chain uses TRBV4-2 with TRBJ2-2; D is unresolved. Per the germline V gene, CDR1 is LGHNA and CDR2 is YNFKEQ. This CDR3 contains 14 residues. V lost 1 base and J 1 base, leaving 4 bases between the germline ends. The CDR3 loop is CASSQGQNTGELFF. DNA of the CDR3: TGTGCCAGCAGCCAAGGGCAGAACACCGGGGAGCTGTTTTTT.

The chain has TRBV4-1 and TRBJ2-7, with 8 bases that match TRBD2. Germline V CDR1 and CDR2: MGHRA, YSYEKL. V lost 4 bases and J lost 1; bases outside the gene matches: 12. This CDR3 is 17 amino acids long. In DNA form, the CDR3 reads TGCGCCAGCAGCCCGGTATCGCGGCGGGGGGTGTCCTACGAGCAGTACTTC. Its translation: CASSPVSRRGVSYEQYF.

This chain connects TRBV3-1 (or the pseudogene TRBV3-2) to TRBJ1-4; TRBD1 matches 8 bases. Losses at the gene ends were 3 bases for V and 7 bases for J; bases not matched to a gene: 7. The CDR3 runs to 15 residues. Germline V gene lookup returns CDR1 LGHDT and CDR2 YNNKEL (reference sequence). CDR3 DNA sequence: TGTGCCAGCAGCCATGCGGACAGGGCCGGTGAAAAACTGTTTTTT. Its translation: CASSHADRAGEKLFF.

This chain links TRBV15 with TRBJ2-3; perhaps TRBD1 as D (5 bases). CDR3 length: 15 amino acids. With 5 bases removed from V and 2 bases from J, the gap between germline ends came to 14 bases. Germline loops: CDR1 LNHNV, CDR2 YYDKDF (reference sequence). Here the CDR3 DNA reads TGTGCCACCAGCCCGAAGGGGCAGAACACAGATACGCAGTATTTT. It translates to CATSPKGQNTDTQYF.

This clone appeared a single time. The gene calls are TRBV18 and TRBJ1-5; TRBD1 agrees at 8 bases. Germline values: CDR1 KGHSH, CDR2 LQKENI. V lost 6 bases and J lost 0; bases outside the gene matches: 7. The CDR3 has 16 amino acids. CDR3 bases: TGTGCCAGCTCGGCAAACGGACAGGGTAGCAATCAGCCCCAGCATTTT. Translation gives CASSANGQGSNQPQHF.

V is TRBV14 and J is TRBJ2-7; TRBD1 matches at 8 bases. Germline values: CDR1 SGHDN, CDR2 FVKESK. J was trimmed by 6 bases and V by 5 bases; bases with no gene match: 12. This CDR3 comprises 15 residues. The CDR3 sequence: CASSKGQALAAEQYF. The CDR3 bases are TGTGCCAGCAGCAAGGGACAGGCGTTGGCCGCCGAGCAGTACTTC.

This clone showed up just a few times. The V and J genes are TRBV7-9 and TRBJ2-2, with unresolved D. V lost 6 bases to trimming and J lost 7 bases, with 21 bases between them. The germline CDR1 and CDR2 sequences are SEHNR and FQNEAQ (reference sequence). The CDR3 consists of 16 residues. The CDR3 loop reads CASSGWAQMKGGELFF. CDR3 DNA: TGTGCCAGCAGTGGCTGGGCTCAAATGAAAGGCGGGGAGCTGTTTTTT.

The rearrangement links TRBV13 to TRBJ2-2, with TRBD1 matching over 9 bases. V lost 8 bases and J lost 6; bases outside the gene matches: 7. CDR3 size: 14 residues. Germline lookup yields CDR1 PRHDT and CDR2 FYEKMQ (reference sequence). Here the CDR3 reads CASARTGAAGELFF. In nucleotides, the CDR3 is TGTGCCAGCGCCCGGACAGGGGCCGCCGGGGAGCTGTTTTTT.

The CDR3 DNA follows: TGTGCCAGCAGCCCCCCCGGGGGGCAGAACACCGGGGAGCTGTTTTTT. Translating gives CASSPPGGQNTGELFF. The chain is built from TRBV7-6 and TRBJ2-2; D possibly corresponds to TRBD2 (7 bases). Germline values: CDR1 SGHVS, CDR2 FNYEAQ. V was shortened by 5 bases and J by 1 base, with 14 bases between the two germline ends. The CDR3 is 16 residues long. The entire variable domain, with the rest obtained from reference TRBV7-6 and TRBJ2-2, is as follows: GAGVSQSPRYKVTKRGQDVALRCDPISGHVSLYWYRQALGQGPEFLTYFNYEAQQDKSGLPNDRFSAERPEGSISTLTIQRTEQRDSAMYRCASSPPGGQNTGELFFGEGSRLTVL.

The CDR3 spells CATMGRTGTSGANVLTF. The CDR3 bases are TGTGCCACCATGGGAAGGACAGGGACGTCTGGGGCCAACGTCCTGACTTTC. The chain uses TRBV15 and TRBJ2-6; 8 nucleotides line up with TRBD1. With V trimmed by 7 bases and J by 1 base, 9 bases remained unmatched. The CDR3 length is 17 residues. In germline, CDR1 is LNHNV, CDR2 YYDKDF (reference sequence).

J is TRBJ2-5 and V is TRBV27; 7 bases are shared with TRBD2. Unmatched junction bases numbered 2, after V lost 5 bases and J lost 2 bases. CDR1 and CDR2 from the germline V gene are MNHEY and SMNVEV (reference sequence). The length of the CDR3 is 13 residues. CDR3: CASSRTRQETQYF. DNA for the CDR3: TGTGCCAGCAGTCGGACTAGGCAAGAGACCCAGTACTTC.

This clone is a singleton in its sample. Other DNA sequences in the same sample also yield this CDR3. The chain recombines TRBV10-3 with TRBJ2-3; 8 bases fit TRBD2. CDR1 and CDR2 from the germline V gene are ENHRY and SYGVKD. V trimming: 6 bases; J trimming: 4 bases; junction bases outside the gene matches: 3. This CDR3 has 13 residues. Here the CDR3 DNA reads TGTGCCATCAGCGGACTAGCAGCAGATACGCAGTATTTT. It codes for CAISGLAADTQYF.

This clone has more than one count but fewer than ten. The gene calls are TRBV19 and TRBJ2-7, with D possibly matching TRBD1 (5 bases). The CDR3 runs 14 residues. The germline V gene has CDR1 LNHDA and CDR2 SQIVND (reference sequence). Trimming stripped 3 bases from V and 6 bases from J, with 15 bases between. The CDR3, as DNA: TGTGCCAGTAGTATTGGGCAGGGCGTTAGCGAGCAGTACTTC. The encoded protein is CASSIGQGVSEQYF.